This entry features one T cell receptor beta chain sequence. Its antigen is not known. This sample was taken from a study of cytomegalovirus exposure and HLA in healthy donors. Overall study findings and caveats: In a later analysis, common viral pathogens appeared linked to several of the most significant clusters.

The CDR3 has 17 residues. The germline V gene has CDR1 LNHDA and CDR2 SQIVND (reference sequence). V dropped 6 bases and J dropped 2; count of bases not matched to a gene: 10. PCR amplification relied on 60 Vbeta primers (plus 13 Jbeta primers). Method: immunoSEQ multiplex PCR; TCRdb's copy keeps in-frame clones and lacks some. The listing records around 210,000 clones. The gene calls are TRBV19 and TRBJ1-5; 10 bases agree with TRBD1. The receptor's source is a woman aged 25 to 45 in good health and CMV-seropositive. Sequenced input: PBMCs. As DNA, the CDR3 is TGTGCCAGTAGCTTCCCGGACAGGGGGGCGGGCAATCAGCCCCAGCATTTT. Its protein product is CASSFPDRGAGNQPQHF.